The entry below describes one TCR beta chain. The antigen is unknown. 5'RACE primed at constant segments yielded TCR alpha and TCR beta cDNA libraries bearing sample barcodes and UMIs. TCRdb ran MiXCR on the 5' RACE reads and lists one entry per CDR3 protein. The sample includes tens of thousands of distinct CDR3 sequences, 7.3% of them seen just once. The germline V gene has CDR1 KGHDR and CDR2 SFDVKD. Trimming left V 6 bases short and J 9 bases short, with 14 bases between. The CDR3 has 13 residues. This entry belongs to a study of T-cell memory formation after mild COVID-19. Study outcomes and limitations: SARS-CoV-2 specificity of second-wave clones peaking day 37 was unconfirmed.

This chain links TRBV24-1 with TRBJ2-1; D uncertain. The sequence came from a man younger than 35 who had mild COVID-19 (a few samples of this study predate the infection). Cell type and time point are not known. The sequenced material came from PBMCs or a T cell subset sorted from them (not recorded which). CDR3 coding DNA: TGTGCCACCAGTATAACAGCCGGCGGTGAGCAGTTCTTC. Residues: CATSITAGGEQFF.